Following are 2 T cell receptor beta chains from one sample sequenced in a study of cytomegalovirus exposure and HLA in healthy donors. The data were produced by immunoSEQ multiplex PCR, yet TCRdb's version contains in-frame clones alone and is incomplete. The sample has about 150,000 clones; around 90% are singletons. Sequencing was done on a sample of PBMCs. All receptors come from a woman in her late teens or twenties in good health and CMV-seropositive.

The CDR3 nucleotides read TGTGCCGGGGGGACAGGTGGGTCATCCTACGAGCAGTACTTC. This codes for CAGGTGGSSYEQYF. The chain is built from TRBV6-1 and TRBJ2-7; TRBD1 aligns across 8 bases. Trimming removed 11 bases from V and 1 base from J; junction bases left unmatched: 10. The length of the CDR3 is 14 residues. Germline loops: CDR1 MNHNS, CDR2 SASEGT.

This clone has a handful of counts. The rearrangement joins TRBV10-3 to TRBJ2-7; 9 bases map to TRBD2. Germline V lookup: CDR1 ENHRY, CDR2 SYGVKD. The CDR3 is made up of 14 amino acids. The V gene end was trimmed by 5 bases and the J gene end by 4 bases; junction bases not matched to a gene: 6. The DNA of the CDR3 is TGTGCCATCAGTCCTAGCGGGATCGGGTACGAGCAGTACTTC. It codes for CAISPSGIGYEQYF.